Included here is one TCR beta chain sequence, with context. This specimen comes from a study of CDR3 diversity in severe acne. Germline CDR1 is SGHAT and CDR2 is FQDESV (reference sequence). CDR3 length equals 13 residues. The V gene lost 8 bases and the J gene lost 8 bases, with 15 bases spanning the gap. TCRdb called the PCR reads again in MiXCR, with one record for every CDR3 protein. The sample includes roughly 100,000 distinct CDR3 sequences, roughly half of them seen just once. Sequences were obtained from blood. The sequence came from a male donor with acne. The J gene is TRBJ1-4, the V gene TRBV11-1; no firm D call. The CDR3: CASADHSREKLFF. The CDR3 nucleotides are TGTGCCAGCGCAGATCACAGCAGAGAAAAACTGTTTTTT.